These 5 T cell receptor beta chains came from one sample sequenced in a study of CD8 T cells in ankylosing spondylitis listed by TCRdb under 2017. Library construction relied on 5' RACE. Sequencing relied on an Illumina HiSeq 2500. The public sequencing data were trimmed at Q25 with fastp and processed into clonotypes with MiXCR by TCRdb, which kept only in-frame beta chains. A single entry per CDR3 protein holds the most common genes and DNA from its merged rows. The sample contains 340,000 or so distinct CDR3 sequences, approximately 15% of them found a single time. Jointly, the top ten make up about 1% of the sample. The specimen sequenced was blood, either unsorted or a sorted T cell fraction (not recorded which). These receptors came from a male donor with ankylosing spondylitis or in good health (not recorded which).

This clonotype was seen at least ten times. This chain uses TRBV12-3 or TRBV12-4 with TRBJ2-3, with D uncertain. The V and J ends lost 7 bases and 6 bases respectively, with 11 bases between them. The CDR3 contains 12 residues. In DNA, the CDR3 is TGTGCCAGCACCGCAACTCGGGATACGCAGTATTTT. Amino acids: CASTATRDTQYF.

J is TRBJ2-2 and V is TRBV29-1; unclear D gene. V dropped 5 bases and J dropped 5 bases, with 9 bases sitting between them. The germline gives CDR1 SQVTM, CDR2 ANQGSEA. The CDR3 length is 12 residues. In nucleotides, the CDR3 is TGCAGCGTTCCCGTGGCAACCGGGGAGCTGTTTTTT. As protein: CSVPVATGELFF.

The chain carries TRBV12-3 or TRBV12-4 and TRBJ1-5, with a possible D match to TRBD1 (5 bases). The V end was cut by 5 bases, the J end by 5 bases, with 13 bases between. CDR3 size: 14 residues. CDR3 DNA: TGTGCCAGCAGTGGGGGGGGGAAGGATCAGCCCCAGCATTTT. Translating gives CASSGGGKDQPQHF.

The genes are TRBV3-1 and TRBJ1-5; D might be TRBD1 (6 bases). The CDR3 totals 15 residues. Germline assignment: CDR1 LGHDT and CDR2 YNNKEL (reference sequence). Trimming shortened V by 0 bases and J by 6 bases, and 12 bases separated the two germline ends. The CDR3: CASSQDWGARQPQHF. In DNA form, the CDR3 reads TGTGCCAGCAGCCAAGATTGGGGGGCGCGTCAGCCCCAGCATTTT.

This clonotype was seen ten or more times. The chain has TRBV4-1 and TRBJ1-1; 12 bases align to TRBD1. CDR1 and CDR2 (germline): MGHRA, YSYEKL. The J segment lost 5 bases and the V segment lost 4 bases, leaving 8 bases of the junction unmatched. The CDR3 sequence is 16 residues long. CDR3 sequence (DNA): TGCGCCAGCAGCCTGGATCCGGGACAGGGGGCAACTGAAGCTTTCTTT. This codes for CASSLDPGQGATEAFF.